Listed below are T cell receptor beta chains from one sample, sequenced in a study of technical replicates of blood from a handful of donors. Profiled with immunoSEQ multiplex PCR; TCRdb holds only in-frame clones, not every one. The table lists approximately 79,000 clones, around nine tenths of them singletons. Sequencing was carried out using T cells isolated from PBMCs. These TCRs come from a human donor in good health. Both conserved end residues are part of each CDR3. The order of the fields is J gene, V gene, D gene, clone size, CDR3 DNA, CDR3 protein. D genes are given only for firm matches. Only part of the rows carry a size: once, few, many, or a class if the clone is expanded.

>TRBJ2-7|TRBV19|-|-
TGTGCCAGTAGTGCAGACAGGAGTTCCTACGAGCAGTACTTC
CASSADRSSYEQYF
>TRBJ1-1|TRBV9|TRBD1|-
TGTGCCAGCAGCGTGAACCGGGACAGGGGAACATCCCCTGAAGCTTTCTTT
CASSVNRDRGTSPEAFF
>TRBJ2-4|TRBV5-6|-|-
TGTGCCAGCAGCTTGTTTTTGTTGCGAGCGGAAGTTCAGTACTTC
CASSLFLLRAEVQYF
>TRBJ2-1|TRBV4-2|TRBD2|-
TGTGCCAGCAGCCCTAGTCGGGGGGACTACAATGAGCAGTTCTTC
CASSPSRGDYNEQFF
>TRBJ2-1|TRBV6-6|TRBD1|-
TGTGCCAGCATCAATCAACGGGACAGATACAATGAGCAGTTCTTC
CASINQRDRYNEQFF
>TRBJ1-5|TRBV4-3|-|-
TGCGCCAGCAGCCAAGGGGAGGGATTGAATCAGCCCCAGCATTTT
CASSQGEGLNQPQHF
>TRBJ2-5|TRBV10-3|TRBD2|-
TGTGCCATCAGTGAGTCGGCGGGAGGAGGGGAGACCCAGTACTTC
CAISESAGGGETQYF
>TRBJ2-7|TRBV15|-|-
TGTGCCACCAGCAGAGAAAGAACCACAGTGGAGCAGTACTTC
CATSRERTTVEQYF
>TRBJ2-7|TRBV5-6|TRBD2|-
TGTGCCAGCAGCTTGCTAGCGGGAGTTTTGTTCGAGCAGTACTTC
CASSLLAGVLFEQYF
>TRBJ2-1|TRBV7-9|-|-
TGTGCCAGCAGCTTAGTTAGCGGTTACTACAATGAGCAGTTCTTC
CASSLVSGYYNEQFF
>TRBJ1-2|TRBV13|TRBD1|-
TGTGCCAGCAGCTTAGAGCAGGGGGCCTATGGCTACACCTTC
CASSLEQGAYGYTF
>TRBJ1-4|TRBV4-1|TRBD1|-
TGCGCCAGCAGCCATAATTCCCGGGACAGATATGAAAAACTGTTTTTT
CASSHNSRDRYEKLFF
>TRBJ1-3|TRBV11-2|-|-
TGTGCCAGCAGCATTGACGGGAGCTCTGGAAACACCATATATTTT
CASSIDGSSGNTIYF
>TRBJ2-2|TRBV7-9|TRBD2|-
TGTGCCACTTTGGGACTAGCGGGAGTTGTCGGGGAGCTGTTTTTT
CATLGLAGVVGELFF
>TRBJ2-1|TRBV11-3|TRBD1|-
TGTGCCAGCAGCTTAGATAGGGACAGGGGTAGGAGTGAGCAGTTCTTC
CASSLDRDRGRSEQFF
>TRBJ1-1|TRBV5-8|-|-
TGTGCCAGCAGCTTGGTCCAGTGGACTGAAGCTTTCTTT
CASSLVQWTEAFF
>TRBJ1-1|TRBV6-5|-|once
TGTGCCAGCAGTTACGCAGAGGGAAACACTGAAGCTTTCTTT
CASSYAEGNTEAFF
>TRBJ2-5|TRBV6-1|-|-
TGTGCCAGCAGCCACTTCCAAGAGACCCAGTACTTC
CASSHFQETQYF
>TRBJ2-1|TRBV11-2|-|-
TGTGCCAGCAGCTTAGGAGGGACAGAGCAGTTCTTC
CASSLGGTEQFF
>TRBJ2-5|TRBV11-2|-|-
TGTGCCAGCAGTTTGCGCGAGACCCAGTACTTC
CASSLRETQYF
>TRBJ1-1|TRBV6-5|-|-
TGTGCCAGCAGTTCCCCGGGCACTGAAGCTTTCTTT
CASSSPGTEAFF
>TRBJ2-1|TRBV5-1|-|-
TGCGCCAGCAGAAGGGGGTTATTAAATGAGCAGTTCTTC
CASRRGLLNEQFF
>TRBJ1-1|TRBV7-2|TRBD1|-
TGTGCCAGCAGCTCTCCCCGGGACAGGGGGCTTGGTGAAGCTTTCTTT
CASSSPRDRGLGEAFF
>TRBJ2-3|TRBV27|-|-
TGTGCCAGCAGTTATGATGAGACAGTCAGCTTGGATACGCAGTATTTT
CASSYDETVSLDTQYF
>TRBJ2-5|TRBV19|TRBD1|-
TGTGCCAGTAGTATGATGGGACAGGCCGCAGAGACCCAGTACTTC
CASSMMGQAAETQYF
>TRBJ1-2|TRBV18|TRBD1|-
TGTGCCAGCTCACCACCAGAGACAGGGGTTTACTATGGCTACACCTTC
CASSPPETGVYYGYTF
>TRBJ2-3|TRBV10-3|TRBD2|-
TGTGCCTCGACGACTAGCGGGATTACAGATACGCAGTATTTT
CASTTSGITDTQYF
>TRBJ2-7|TRBV6-1|TRBD2|-
TGTGCCAGCAGTCCCTCGTCCGGGAGGGCCTACGAGCAGTACTTC
CASSPSSGRAYEQYF
>TRBJ2-5|TRBV18|-|-
TGTGCCAGCTCACCCTACCAAAAGCAAGAGACCCAGTACTTC
CASSPYQKQETQYF
>TRBJ2-5|TRBV10-3|TRBD2|-
TGTGCCATCAATGGACCCATAGCGGGAGGGCCCGGTTTGGAGACCCAGTACTTC
CAINGPIAGGPGLETQYF
>TRBJ2-3|TRBV7-2|-|few
TGTGCCAGCAGTTCCCGAGGAGGAGGAGGAGATACGCAGTATTTT
CASSSRGGGGDTQYF
>TRBJ2-1|TRBV9|TRBD2|-
TGTGCCAGCAGCGTAGGGGGTAGCGGGAGGGTTCGTGAGCAGTTCTTC
CASSVGGSGRVREQFF
>TRBJ1-2|TRBV18|-|once
TGTGCCAGCGGTGACAGCTATGGCTACACCTTC
CASGDSYGYTF
>TRBJ2-7|TRBV27|-|-
TGTGCCAGCAGGGAGGCAACAGAAATTTACGAGCAGTACTTC
CASREATEIYEQYF
>TRBJ1-3|TRBV6-6|-|-
TGTGCCAGCATTTCTACGTACTCTGGAAACACCATATATTTT
CASISTYSGNTIYF
>TRBJ1-3|TRBV29-1|-|-
TGCAGCGTTGAGGAAGGGGCCGAAAACACCATATATTTT
CSVEEGAENTIYF
>TRBJ2-7|TRBV13|-|-
TGTGCCAGCTCAATTGGGGCGCACGAGCAGTACTTC
CASSIGAHEQYF
>TRBJ1-4|TRBV5-4|TRBD1|-
TGTGCCAGCAGCTTGGGGACAGGGGAAGAAAAACTGTTTTTT
CASSLGTGEEKLFF
>TRBJ1-2|TRBV27|TRBD1|-
TGTGCCAGCAGTCCAGGACAGGCGGCATACTATGGCTACACCTTC
CASSPGQAAYYGYTF
>TRBJ2-7|TRBV6-1|-|-
TGTGCCAGCAGTGAAGGGGGCAACTACGAGCAGTACTTC
CASSEGGNYEQYF
>TRBJ2-7|TRBV4-1|TRBD2|-
TGCGCCAGCAGCCCCAGCGGGAGTTCCTACGAGCAGTACTTC
CASSPSGSSYEQYF
>TRBJ2-7|TRBV5-1|TRBD1|-
TGCGCCAGCAGCACCGGGACAGGGGACTACGAGCAGTACTTC
CASSTGTGDYEQYF
>TRBJ2-7|TRBV27|TRBD1|-
TGTGCCAGCAGCTGGGGGACAGGGGTTTACGAGCAGTACTTC
CASSWGTGVYEQYF
>TRBJ2-7|TRBV4-1|TRBD1|-
TGCGCCAGCAGCCAAGGTGACAGGGGCTACGAGCAGTACTTC
CASSQGDRGYEQYF
>TRBJ2-7|TRBV5-4|-|once
TGTGCCAGCAGCTTGGAGGACGGACAAGAGCAGTACTTC
CASSLEDGQEQYF
>TRBJ2-1|TRBV4-1|-|-
TGCGCCAGCAGCCACTTTGAGGGACTTACCTACAATGAGCAGTTCTTC
CASSHFEGLTYNEQFF
>TRBJ2-4|TRBV29-1|-|-
TGCAGCGTTGCTGAAGGACTAAACATTCAGTACTTC
CSVAEGLNIQYF
>TRBJ2-1|TRBV30|-|once
TGTGCCTGGAGTGTACTCGCTAGCAGCTACAATGAGCAGTTCTTC
CAWSVLASSYNEQFF
>TRBJ2-7|TRBV21-1|-|-
TGTGCCAGCAGCCCAGCGGTCCGGAGAGACTACGAGCAGTACTTC
CASSPAVRRDYEQYF
>TRBJ2-3|TRBV5-1|-|-
TGCGCCAGCAGCTTGGGCTCCAGGGCAGATACGCAGTATTTT
CASSLGSRADTQYF
>TRBJ1-1|TRBV5-1|-|-
TGCGCCAGCAGCTTGGAGGGCAGGGGCCCCGATGAAGCTTTCTTT
CASSLEGRGPDEAFF
>TRBJ2-1|TRBV10-2|TRBD2|-
TGCGCCGCGGGGGGCGGATTAGTGAATGAGCAGTTCTTC
CAAGGGLVNEQFF
>TRBJ2-7|TRBV7-3|TRBD1|-
TGTGCCAGCAGTCCCGGGACAGGGCCTTACTACGAGCAGTACTTC
CASSPGTGPYYEQYF
>TRBJ1-5|TRBV27|-|-
TGTGCCAGCGGAGACGAGAGCAATCAGCCCCAGCATTTT
CASGDESNQPQHF